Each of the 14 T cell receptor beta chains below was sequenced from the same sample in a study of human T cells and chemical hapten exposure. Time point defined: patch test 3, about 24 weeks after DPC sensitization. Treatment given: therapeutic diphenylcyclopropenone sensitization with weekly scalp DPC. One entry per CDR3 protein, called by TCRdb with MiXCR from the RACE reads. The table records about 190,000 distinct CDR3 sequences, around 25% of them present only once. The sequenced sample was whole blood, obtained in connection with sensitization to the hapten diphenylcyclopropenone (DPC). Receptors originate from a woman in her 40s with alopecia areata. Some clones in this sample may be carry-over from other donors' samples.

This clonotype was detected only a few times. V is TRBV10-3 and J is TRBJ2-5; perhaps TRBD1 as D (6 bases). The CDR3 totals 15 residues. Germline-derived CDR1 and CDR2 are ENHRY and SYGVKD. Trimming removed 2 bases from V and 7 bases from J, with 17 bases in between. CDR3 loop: CAISEGTGNGGTQYF. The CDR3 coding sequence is TGTGCCATCAGTGAGGGAACAGGGAATGGAGGGACCCAGTACTTC.

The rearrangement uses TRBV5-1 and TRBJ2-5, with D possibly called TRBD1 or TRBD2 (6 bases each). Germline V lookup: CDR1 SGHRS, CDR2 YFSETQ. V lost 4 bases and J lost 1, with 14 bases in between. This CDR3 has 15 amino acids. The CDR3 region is CASSPEGRGQETQYF. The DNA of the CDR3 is TGCGCCAGCAGCCCGGAGGGCAGGGGCCAAGAGACCCAGTACTTC.

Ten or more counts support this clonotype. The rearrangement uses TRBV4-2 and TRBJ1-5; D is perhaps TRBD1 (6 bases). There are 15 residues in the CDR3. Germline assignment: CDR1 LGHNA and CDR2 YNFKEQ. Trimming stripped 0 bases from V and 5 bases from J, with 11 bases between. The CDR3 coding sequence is TGTGCCAGCAGCCAAGACCGGGACAATTATCAGCCCCAGCATTTT. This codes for CASSQDRDNYQPQHF.

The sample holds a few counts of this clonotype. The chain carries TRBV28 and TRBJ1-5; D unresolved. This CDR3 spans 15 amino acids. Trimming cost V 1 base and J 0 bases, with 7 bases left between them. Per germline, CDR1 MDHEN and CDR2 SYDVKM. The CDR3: CASSLLTLSNQPQHF. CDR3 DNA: TGTGCCAGCAGTTTATTGACACTTAGCAATCAGCCCCAGCATTTT.

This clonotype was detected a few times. The CDR3 nucleotides are TGCAGCCCTGGTGGGGCTAACTATGGCTACACCTTC. Encoded protein: CSPGGANYGYTF. The chain is built from TRBV20-1 and TRBJ1-2, with no clear D. CDR1 DFQATT and CDR2 SNEGSKA come from the germline V gene (reference sequence). The CDR3 is 12 residues long.

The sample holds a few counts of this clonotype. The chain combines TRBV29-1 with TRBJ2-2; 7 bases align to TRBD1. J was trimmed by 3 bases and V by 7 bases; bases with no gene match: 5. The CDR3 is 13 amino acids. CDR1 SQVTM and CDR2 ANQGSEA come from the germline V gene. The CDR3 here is CSANRGYTGELFF. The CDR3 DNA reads TGCAGCGCGAACAGGGGATACACCGGGGAGCTGTTTTTT.

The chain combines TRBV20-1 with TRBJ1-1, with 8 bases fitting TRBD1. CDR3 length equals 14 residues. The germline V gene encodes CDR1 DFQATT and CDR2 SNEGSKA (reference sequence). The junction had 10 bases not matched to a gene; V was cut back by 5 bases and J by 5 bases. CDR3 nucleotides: TGCAGTGCTCGCTTGGGGACAGGAGGAACTGAAGCTTTCTTT. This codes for CSARLGTGGTEAFF.

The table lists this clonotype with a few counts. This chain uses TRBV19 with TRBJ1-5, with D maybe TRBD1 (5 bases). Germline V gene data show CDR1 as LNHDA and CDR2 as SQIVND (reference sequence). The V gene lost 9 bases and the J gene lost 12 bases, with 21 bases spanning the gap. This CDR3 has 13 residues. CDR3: CASCKSQASIQHF. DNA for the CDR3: TGTGCCAGCTGCAAATCACAGGCCTCGATCCAGCATTTT.

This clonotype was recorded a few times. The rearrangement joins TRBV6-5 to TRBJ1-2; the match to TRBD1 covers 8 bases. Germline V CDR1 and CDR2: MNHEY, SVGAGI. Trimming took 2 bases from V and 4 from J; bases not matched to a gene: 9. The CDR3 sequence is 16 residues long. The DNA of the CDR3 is TGTGCCAGCAGTTACAGACGCCGACAGGGGTCCTATGGCTACACCTTC. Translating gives CASSYRRRQGSYGYTF.

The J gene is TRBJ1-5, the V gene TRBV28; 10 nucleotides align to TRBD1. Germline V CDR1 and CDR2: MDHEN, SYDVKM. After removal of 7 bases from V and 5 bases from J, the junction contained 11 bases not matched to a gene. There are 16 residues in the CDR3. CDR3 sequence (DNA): TGTGCCAGCACTACCGGAGTGGGACAGGGGCATCAGCCCCAGCATTTT. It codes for CASTTGVGQGHQPQHF.

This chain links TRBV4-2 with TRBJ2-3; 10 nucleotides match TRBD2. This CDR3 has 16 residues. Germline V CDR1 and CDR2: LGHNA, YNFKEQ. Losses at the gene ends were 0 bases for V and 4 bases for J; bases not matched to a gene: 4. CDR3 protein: CASSQDLAGGSDTQYF. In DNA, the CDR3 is TGTGCCAGCAGCCAAGATTTAGCGGGAGGCTCAGATACGCAGTATTTT.

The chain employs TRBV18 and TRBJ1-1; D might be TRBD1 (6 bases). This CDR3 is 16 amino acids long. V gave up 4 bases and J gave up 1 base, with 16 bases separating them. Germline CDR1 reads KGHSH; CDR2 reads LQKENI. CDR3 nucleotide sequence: TGTGCCAGCTCACGGATACAGGGTGTGGGGAACACTGAAGCTTTCTTT. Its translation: CASSRIQGVGNTEAFF.

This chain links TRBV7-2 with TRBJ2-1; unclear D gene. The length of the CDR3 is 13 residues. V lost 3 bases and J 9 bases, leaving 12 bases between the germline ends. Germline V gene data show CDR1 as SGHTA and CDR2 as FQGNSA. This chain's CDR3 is CASSLRREGEQFF. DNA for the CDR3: TGTGCCAGCAGCTTGAGGCGTGAAGGTGAGCAGTTCTTC.

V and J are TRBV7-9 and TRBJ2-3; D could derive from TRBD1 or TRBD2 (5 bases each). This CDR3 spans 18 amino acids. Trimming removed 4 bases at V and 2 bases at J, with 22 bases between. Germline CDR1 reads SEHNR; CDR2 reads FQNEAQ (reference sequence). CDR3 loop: CASSSLLGELTDTDTQYF. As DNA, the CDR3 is TGTGCCAGCAGCTCCCTCTTGGGGGAACTGACAGACACAGATACGCAGTATTTT.